The 13 T cell receptor beta chains below come from one sample, sequenced in a study of blood T cells in healthy people across ages. Using a J-beta primer mix together with a sample-barcoded 5' primer, a second PCR was run for about 7 to 12 cycles. TCRdb analysed the 5' RACE reads with MiXCR anew, one entry per CDR3 protein. The data contain under 850,000 distinct CDR3 sequences, approximately 35% of them singletons. Sequencing input: blood. The receptors derive from a man aged 18 to 35 in good health.

This clonotype occurred many times. This rearrangement joins TRBV7-2 to TRBJ2-1; 7 positions agree with TRBD1. CDR3 length: 14 amino acids. V gave up 5 bases and J gave up 7 bases; unmatched junction bases: 8. Germline V gives CDR1 SGHTA, CDR2 FQGNSA. The CDR3 DNA reads as TGTGCCAGCAGCCTTACACAGGGGAATAATGAGCAGTTCTTC. Translating it yields CASSLTQGNNEQFF.

Regarding this clonotype: Mismatch with germline at one junction end may stem from a read error. This chain's CDR3 is CCARRGEDIQYF. The CDR3 coding sequence is TGCTGTGCAAGACGAGGCGAGGACATTCAGTACTTC. The chain uses TRBV20-1 and TRBJ2-4; D is unresolved. Germline assignment: CDR1 DFQATT and CDR2 SNEGSKA (reference sequence). This CDR3 is 12 amino acids long.

This clonotype has more than one count but fewer than ten. The chain links TRBV6-5 to TRBJ2-1, with 8 positions matching TRBD2. V lost 0 bases to trimming and J lost 5 bases; unmatched junction nucleotides: 12. The CDR3 consists of 18 residues. Germline V lookup: CDR1 MNHEY, CDR2 SVGAGI. In DNA, the CDR3 is TGTGCCAGCAGTTACTCGATCGGGACTAGGTCTTCCGACAATGAGCAGTTCTTC. Residues: CASSYSIGTRSSDNEQFF.

J is TRBJ1-5 and V is TRBV15; 7 bases agree with TRBD1. Germline loops: CDR1 LNHNV, CDR2 YYDKDF (reference sequence). V was clipped by 7 bases and J by 5 bases; unmatched bases: 5. This CDR3 is 13 amino acids long. Written as DNA, the CDR3 is TGTGCCACCATGGGACAGCTAGATCAGCCCCAGCATTTT. It is translated as CATMGQLDQPQHF. Full variable domain (outside the CDR3, taken from reference TRBV15 and TRBJ1-5): DAMVIQNPRYQVTQFGKPVTLSCSQTLNHNVMYWYQQKSSQAPKLLFHYYDKDFNNEADTPDNFQSRRPNTSFCFLDIRSPGLGDTAMYLCATMGQLDQPQHFGDGTRLSIL.

The rearrangement uses TRBV29-1 and TRBJ1-1; a possible D gene is TRBD1 (5 bases). V lost 3 bases and J lost 1, with 12 bases in between. This CDR3 is built from 14 residues. Germline-derived CDR1 and CDR2 are SQVTM and ANQGSEA. Written as DNA, the CDR3 is TGCAGCGTTGATAGAGGGGACGGGAACACTGAAGCTTTCTTT. Its protein is CSVDRGDGNTEAFF.

The chain employs TRBV6-5 and TRBJ2-5; 10 bases match TRBD2. Trimming removed 6 bases from V and 4 bases from J; junction bases left unmatched: 11. CDR1 and CDR2 (germline): MNHEY, SVGAGI. This CDR3 has 16 residues. The CDR3: CASRSQRLAGGETQYF. CDR3 in DNA: TGTGCCAGCAGATCACAAAGACTAGCGGGTGGAGAGACCCAGTACTTC.

The chain couples TRBV5-1 to TRBJ1-2; D possibly corresponds to TRBD1 (5 bases). In germline, CDR1 is SGHRS, CDR2 YFSETQ. Trimming left V 0 bases short and J 8 bases short, with 11 bases between. The CDR3 is 13 amino acids. DNA for the CDR3: TGCGCCAGCAGCTTGGTGCAGGGTAAGGGCTACACCTTC. Translating it yields CASSLVQGKGYTF.

The gene calls are TRBV12-3 or TRBV12-4 and TRBJ2-2; no definite D call. This CDR3 comprises 13 residues. The V end lost 2 bases, the J end lost 7 bases, and 8 bases lay between the germline ends. The CDR3 bases are TGTGCCAGCAGTTTAACCTGGGTCGGGGAGCTGTTTTTT. Amino acids: CASSLTWVGELFF.

The table lists this clonotype with many counts. The chain combines TRBV4-1 with TRBJ1-5, with D hard to call. The germline gives CDR1 MGHRA, CDR2 YSYEKL. With 3 bases removed from V and 3 bases from J, the gap between germline ends came to 6 bases. The CDR3 consists of 13 residues. The CDR3, as DNA: TGCGCCAGCAGCCAGGCCATCAATCAGCCCCAGCATTTT. Translation: CASSQAINQPQHF.

This clonotype was seen more than once but under ten times. The J gene is TRBJ2-3, the V gene TRBV18; tentative D call: TRBD2 (5 bases). Germline V gene data show CDR1 as KGHSH and CDR2 as LQKENI. V lost 6 bases and J lost 6, with 13 bases in between. The CDR3 covers 13 residues. For the CDR3, the DNA is TGTGCCAGCTCTACCACCTCGGGGGATACGCAGTATTTT. It translates to CASSTTSGDTQYF.

The chain links TRBV6-6 to TRBJ1-1; maybe TRBD1 (6 bases). V was trimmed by 7 bases and J by 1 base, leaving 10 bases between them. CDR1 is MNHNY, CDR2 SVGAGI, per germline (reference sequence). The CDR3 runs 13 residues. The CDR3 spells CASKKGGNTEAFF. CDR3 in DNA: TGTGCCAGCAAGAAGGGGGGGAACACTGAAGCTTTCTTT.

With respect to this clonotype: A much larger clone sits a single nucleotide away, making a read error possible. The chain combines TRBV12-3 or TRBV12-4 with TRBJ1-5; the D is unclear. CDR3 length: 14 amino acids. Trimming cost V 5 bases and J 5 bases, with 13 bases left between them. The CDR3 loop reads CASSVLGGDQPQHF. CDR3 nucleotide sequence: TGTGCCAGCAGTGTGTTGGGTGGAGATCAGCCCCAGCATTTT.

The chain is built from TRBV6-5 and TRBJ2-1; tentatively, D is TRBD1 or TRBD2 (5 bases each). With 5 bases removed from V and 4 bases from J, the gap between germline ends came to 18 bases. CDR3 length equals 16 residues. CDR1 and CDR2 (germline): MNHEY, SVGAGI. As DNA, the CDR3 is TGTGCCAGCAGTCCGAGCCTCCGGGACCAGTACAATGAGCAGTTCTTC. It translates to CASSPSLRDQYNEQFF.